This is a list of T cell receptor beta chains from one sample in a study of shared clonotypes between healthy human individuals. Sequencing was performed with immunoSEQ multiplex PCR; in TCRdb, only in-frame clones are kept and a portion is missing. The data contain roughly 1,000,000 clones, around 78% of them seen just once; the ten biggest clones take up roughly 0.56%. Sample: memory CD4+ T cells from PBMCs. These receptors were taken from a man between 18 and 35 years old in good health. Some clones in this sample may be carry-over from other donors' samples. The CDR3 runs from the conserved cysteine through the conserved F or W. The D gene is left open where the match is weak. A row's size may be missing; if present it is once, few, many or a size class.

v_gene,d_gene,j_gene,abundance,CDR3nt,CDR3aa
TRBV11-2,.,TRBJ2-2,.,TGTGCCAGCAGCCCCTCGGGGCAGGCGAACACCGGGGAGCTGTTTTTT,CASSPSGQANTGELFF
TRBV7-9,.,TRBJ1-5,once,TGTGCCAGCAGCTTGGGGGGGCCCCTAGACCTGAGGCCCCAGCATTTT,CASSLGGPLDLRPQHF
TRBV19,TRBD1,TRBJ1-2,once,TGTGCCAGTAGTATGGACAGGATCTATGGCTACACCTTC,CASSMDRIYGYTF
TRBV19,.,TRBJ1-2,.,TGTGCCAGCCGACTAACAGCTAACTATGGCTACACCTTC,CASRLTANYGYTF
TRBV4-1,TRBD2,TRBJ2-3,.,TGCGCCAGCAGCCCTACCGGGACTAGCGGGACCGGCACAGATACGCAGTATTTT,CASSPTGTSGTGTDTQYF
TRBV4-2,TRBD1,TRBJ2-4,few,TGTGCCAGCAGCCGATACCACCAGGACAGGGGGAACATTCAGTACTTC,CASSRYHQDRGNIQYF
TRBV15,.,TRBJ2-3,.,TGTGCCACCAGCAGAGGGAGGGGTACGCAGTATTTT,CATSRGRGTQYF
TRBV5-1,.,TRBJ1-4,.,TGCGCCAGCAGCCCGGGACACTCTAATGAAAAACTGTTTTTT,CASSPGHSNEKLFF
TRBV20-1,.,TRBJ1-1,.,TGCAGTGCTCTGAACACTGAAGCTTTCTTT,CSALNTEAFF
TRBV7-3,TRBD2,TRBJ2-3,.,TGTGCCAGCAGCCCGACTAGCGCTTACACAGATACGCAGTATTTT,CASSPTSAYTDTQYF
TRBV5-1,.,TRBJ1-3,few,TGCGCCAGCAGCACAGACAGGTCTCCCGACTGGGGAAACACCATATATTTT,CASSTDRSPDWGNTIYF
TRBV6-1,TRBD1,TRBJ1-5,few,TGTGCCAGCAGTGGGGACAGGGGCCTTATCTATAGCAATCAGCCCCAGCATTTT,CASSGDRGLIYSNQPQHF
TRBV27,.,TRBJ1-2,.,TGTGCCAGCAGTTTCGCAGGGCGGGACTATGGCTACACCTTC,CASSFAGRDYGYTF
TRBV30,.,TRBJ2-4,.,TGTGCCTGGAGAGCTGAAAACATTCAGTACTTC,CAWRAENIQYF
TRBV20-1,.,TRBJ1-1,few,TGCAGTGCTCGGGGCACTGAAGCTTTCTTT,CSARGTEAFF
TRBV9,TRBD1,TRBJ2-7,.,TGTGCCAGCAGCGCACAGGGGGCGTCAACCTACGAGCAGTACTTC,CASSAQGASTYEQYF
TRBV28,.,TRBJ2-1,.,TGTGCCAGCAGTTTCTTCGGCAAGGGGCAGTTCTTC,CASSFFGKGQFF
TRBV6-5,.,TRBJ2-1,few,TGTGCCAGCAGTTTGTCCGGGGGTGAGCAGTTCTTC,CASSLSGGEQFF
TRBV5-4,.,TRBJ1-2,.,TGTGCCAGCAGCTATTCCGAGTATATTGGCTACACCTTC,CASSYSEYIGYTF
TRBV2,TRBD2,TRBJ2-7,.,TGTGCCAGCAGTGACGAGCGGGGGGAGCAGTACTTC,CASSDERGEQYF
TRBV5-1,.,TRBJ1-1,.,TGCGCCAGCAGAAGGTACGAGAACACTGAAGCTTTCTTT,CASRRYENTEAFF
TRBV18,.,TRBJ2-1,.,TGTGCCAGCTCACCATGGGACGTTGCCTACAATGAGCAGTTCTTC,CASSPWDVAYNEQFF
TRBV25-1,TRBD2,TRBJ2-7,.,TGTGCCAGCAGTGAAGTCGGTAGCGGGAGGACGCACGAGCAGTACTTC,CASSEVGSGRTHEQYF
TRBV28,.,TRBJ2-7,.,TGTGCCAGCAGACTCTTCCCTGGGAGCTCCTACGAGCAGTACTTC,CASRLFPGSSYEQYF
TRBV5-1,TRBD2,TRBJ2-7,.,TGCGCCAGCAGCTTGGAAGCTAGCGGGATTGCCTACGAGCAGTACTTC,CASSLEASGIAYEQYF
TRBV5-1,.,TRBJ1-3,.,TGCGCCAGCAGCTTGGTCCCCTCTGGAAACACCATATATTTT,CASSLVPSGNTIYF
TRBV5-6,.,TRBJ2-3,.,TGTGCCAGCAGCTTAAGTCCTCTTGTCCCAGATACGCAGTATTTT,CASSLSPLVPDTQYF
TRBV5-6,TRBD2,TRBJ2-2,.,TGTGCCAGCACGACACCGGGACTAGGTGCGGCCGGGGAGCTGTTTTTT,CASTTPGLGAAGELFF
TRBV9,TRBD2,TRBJ2-1,.,TGTGCCAGCAGCCCAGGACTAGCGGGAGTTAATGAGCAGTTCTTC,CASSPGLAGVNEQFF
TRBV6-5,.,TRBJ1-1,.,TGTGCCAGCAGTTACTCACTGGGCTTGAACACTGAAGCTTTCTTT,CASSYSLGLNTEAFF
TRBV7-2,.,TRBJ2-7,.,TGTGCCAGCAGCTTAGGAACAGGGCTCTACGAGCAGTACTTC,CASSLGTGLYEQYF
TRBV4-1,.,TRBJ1-1,few,TGCGCCAGCAGCCCAGGGTATGGGGGCACTGAAGCTTTCTTT,CASSPGYGGTEAFF
TRBV11-2,.,TRBJ2-5,.,TGTGCCAGCAGCTTAGTTAGGGGCCCTCCCCAAGAGACCCAGTACTTC,CASSLVRGPPQETQYF
TRBV7-6,TRBD1,TRBJ2-7,.,TGTGCCAGCAGCAGGGAACAGGGGGCGTTCTACGAGCAGTACTTC,CASSREQGAFYEQYF
TRBV28,.,TRBJ2-7,.,TGTGCCAGCACCCCAGGGGATGAGCAGTACTTC,CASTPGDEQYF
TRBV5-4,TRBD2,TRBJ2-7,.,TGTGCCAGCAGCTTCAACGTAGCGGGAGCCGAGCAGTACTTC,CASSFNVAGAEQYF
TRBV25-1,TRBD2,TRBJ2-1,.,TGTGCCAGCATGGGACAGACTAGCGGGCTCTACAATGAGCAGTTCTTC,CASMGQTSGLYNEQFF
TRBV5-1,TRBD1,TRBJ2-2,.,TGCGCCAGCAGCTTGACAGGGGGTCGGACCGGGGAGCTGTTTTTT,CASSLTGGRTGELFF
TRBV11-2,.,TRBJ2-2,.,TGTGCCAGCAGCTTAGTGGTGGTAGGGGAGCTGTTTTTT,CASSLVVVGELFF